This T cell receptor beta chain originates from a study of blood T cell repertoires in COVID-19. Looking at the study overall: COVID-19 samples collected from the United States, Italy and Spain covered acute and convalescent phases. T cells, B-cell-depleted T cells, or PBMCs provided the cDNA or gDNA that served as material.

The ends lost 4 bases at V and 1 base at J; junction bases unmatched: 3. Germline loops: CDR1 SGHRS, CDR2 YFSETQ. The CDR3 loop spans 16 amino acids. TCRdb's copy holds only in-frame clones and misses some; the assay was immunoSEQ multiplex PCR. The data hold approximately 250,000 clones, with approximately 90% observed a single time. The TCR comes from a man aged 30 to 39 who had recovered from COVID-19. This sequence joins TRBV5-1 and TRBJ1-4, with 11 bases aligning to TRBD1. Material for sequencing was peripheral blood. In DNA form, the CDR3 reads TGCGCCAGCAGCCCGGGACAGGGGGGAACTAATGAAAAACTGTTTTTT. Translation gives CASSPGQGGTNEKLFF.